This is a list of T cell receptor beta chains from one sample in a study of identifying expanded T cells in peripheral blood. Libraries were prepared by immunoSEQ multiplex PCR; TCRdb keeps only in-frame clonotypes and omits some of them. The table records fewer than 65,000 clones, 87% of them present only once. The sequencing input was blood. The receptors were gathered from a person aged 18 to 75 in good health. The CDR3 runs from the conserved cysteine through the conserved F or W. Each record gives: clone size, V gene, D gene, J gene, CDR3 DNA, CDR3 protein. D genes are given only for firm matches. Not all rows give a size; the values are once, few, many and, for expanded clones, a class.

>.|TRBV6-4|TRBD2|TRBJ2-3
TGTGCCAGCAGTGACGAAGCGGGGAAGACATCCCGGCAGTATTTT
CASSDEAGKTSRQYF
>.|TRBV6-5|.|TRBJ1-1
TGTGCCAGCAGTCCCATGGTGGGCACTGAAGCTTTCTTT
CASSPMVGTEAFF
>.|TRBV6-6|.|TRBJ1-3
TGTGCCAGCAGTTACTCCTGGGAGTCTGGAAACACCATATATTTT
CASSYSWESGNTIYF
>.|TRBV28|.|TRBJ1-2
TGTGCCAGCAGGATAGACTCTAGGGCTAACTATGGCTACACCTTC
CASRIDSRANYGYTF
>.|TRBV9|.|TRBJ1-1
TGTGCCAGCAGCGTACCCGGTCACACTGAAGCTTTCTTT
CASSVPGHTEAFF
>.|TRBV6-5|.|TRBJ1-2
TGTGCCAGCAGCCGCGGACACAACCATGGCTACACCTTC
CASSRGHNHGYTF
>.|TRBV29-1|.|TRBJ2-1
TGCAGCGTTCTGCCGGCTCTCAATGAGCAGTTCTTC
CSVLPALNEQFF
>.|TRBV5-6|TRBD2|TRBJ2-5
TGTGCCAGCAGCATGAGGACTAGCGGGGGAAGCGAGACCCAGTACTTC
CASSMRTSGGSETQYF
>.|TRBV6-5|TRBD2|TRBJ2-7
TGTGCCAGCAGTTACCAAGCGGGGGGCTCCTACGAGCAGTACTTC
CASSYQAGGSYEQYF
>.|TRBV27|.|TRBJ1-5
TGTGCCAGCAGTTTAGGAACAGGGAATCAGCCCCAGCATTTT
CASSLGTGNQPQHF
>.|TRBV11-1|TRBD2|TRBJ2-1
TGTGCCAGCAGCTTAGTTCCGGGAGGGCCGTTCTTC
CASSLVPGGPFF
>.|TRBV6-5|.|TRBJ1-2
TGTGCCAGCAGTTTCATTAGCCAGGGTTTCGGCTACACCTTC
CASSFISQGFGYTF
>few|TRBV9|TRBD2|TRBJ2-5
TGTGCCAGCAGCGTAGATGGGACTAGGTTAGAGACCCAGTACTTC
CASSVDGTRLETQYF
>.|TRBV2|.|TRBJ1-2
TGTGCCAGTCGGGACAATCTGAACTATGGCTACACCTTC
CASRDNLNYGYTF
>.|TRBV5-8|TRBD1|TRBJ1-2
TGTGCCAGCAGCAGGGACAGGGGCGCCTATGGCTACACCTTC
CASSRDRGAYGYTF
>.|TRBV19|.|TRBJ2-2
TGTGCCTCCCGCAGGCAGGGGAGCACCGGGGAGCTGTTTTTT
CASRRQGSTGELFF
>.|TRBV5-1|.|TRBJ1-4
TGCGCCAGCAGCCTTGGGACTGTGAATGAAAAACTGTTTTTT
CASSLGTVNEKLFF
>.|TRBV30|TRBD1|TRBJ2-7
TGTGCCTGGACCGGGACAGACTACGAGCAGTACTTC
CAWTGTDYEQYF
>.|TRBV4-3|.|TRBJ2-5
TGCGCCAGCAGCCAAGATCTTTACCGGGAGACCCAGTACTTC
CASSQDLYRETQYF
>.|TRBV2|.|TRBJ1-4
TGTGCCAGCAGCGCGGGGCTTGGTGAAAAACTGTTTTTT
CASSAGLGEKLFF
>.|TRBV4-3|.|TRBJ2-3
TGCGCCAGCAGCCAAGATTTTGCAGATACGCAGTATTTT
CASSQDFADTQYF
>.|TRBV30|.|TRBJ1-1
TGTGCCTGGAGGATCGGACCGAACACTGAAGCTTTCTTT
CAWRIGPNTEAFF
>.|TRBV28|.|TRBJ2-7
TGTGCCAGCAGTCCCACAGGGTCCCGCTACGAGCAGTACTTC
CASSPTGSRYEQYF
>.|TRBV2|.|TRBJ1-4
TGTGCCAGCAGTGCCATGGGGGGAACTAATGAAAAACTGTTTTTT
CASSAMGGTNEKLFF
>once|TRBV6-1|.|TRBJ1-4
TGTGCCAGCAGTAGGGCAGCGGGCGAAAAACTGTTTTTT
CASSRAAGEKLFF
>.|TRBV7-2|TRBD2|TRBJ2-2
TGTGCCAGTGTGACCGGGACTAGCCACACCGGGGAGCTGTTTTTT
CASVTGTSHTGELFF
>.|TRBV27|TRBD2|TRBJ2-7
TGTGCCAGCCGACTAGCGGGGGAGTCCTACGAGCAGTACTTC
CASRLAGESYEQYF
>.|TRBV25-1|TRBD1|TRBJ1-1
TGTGCCAGCAGTTTGGCCGGGACAGGGGCAGCTTTCTTT
CASSLAGTGAAFF
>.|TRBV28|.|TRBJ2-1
TGTGCCAGCAGTGAACAGGCCAATGAGCAGTTCTTC
CASSEQANEQFF
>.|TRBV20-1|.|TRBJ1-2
TGCAGTGCTAGAGATCGACACCTTTTTACCTTC
CSARDRHLFTF
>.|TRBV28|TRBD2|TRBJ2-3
TGTGCCAGCAGTTTACGTTGGACTAGCGGGTTCACAGATACGCAGTATTTT
CASSLRWTSGFTDTQYF
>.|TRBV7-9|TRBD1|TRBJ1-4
TGTGCCAGCAGCTCCTGGGACAGGGGGACGGAAAAACTGTTTTTT
CASSSWDRGTEKLFF
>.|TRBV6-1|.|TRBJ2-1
TGTGCCAGCAGTGTAGAATGGGAGCAGTTCTTC
CASSVEWEQFF
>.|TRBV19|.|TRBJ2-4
TGTGCCACCCTTTACCGGGACAAAAACATTCAGTACTTC
CATLYRDKNIQYF
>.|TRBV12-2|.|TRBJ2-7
TGTGCAAGTCGCTTCGGGGAGCAGTACTTC
CASRFGEQYF
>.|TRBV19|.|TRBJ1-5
TGTGCCAGTAGTTTCGCCGGGGGCATAAGTCAGCCCCAGCATTTT
CASSFAGGISQPQHF
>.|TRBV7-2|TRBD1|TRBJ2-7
TGTGCCAGCAGCTCCAGACCGGGACAGGGCCGCTACGAGCAGTACTTC
CASSSRPGQGRYEQYF
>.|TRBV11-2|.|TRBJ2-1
TGTGCCAGCAGCTTAGTCAGGGGGGCGAGCGAGCAGTTCTTC
CASSLVRGASEQFF
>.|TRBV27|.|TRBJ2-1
TGTGCCAGCTACGGACCAGCCAATGAGCAGTTCTTC
CASYGPANEQFF
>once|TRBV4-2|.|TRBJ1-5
TGTGCCAGCAGCCAAGCTCCTAATCTTAGGGGCAATCAGCCCCAGCATTTT
CASSQAPNLRGNQPQHF
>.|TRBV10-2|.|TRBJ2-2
TGCGCCAGCAGTGAGAGGCGGGTCGGGGAGCTGTTTTTT
CASSERRVGELFF
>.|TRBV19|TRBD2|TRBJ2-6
TGTGCCAGTAGGGGTCCTAGCGGGAGGGCATCTGGGGCCAACGTCCTGACTTTC
CASRGPSGRASGANVLTF